What follows are 19 T cell receptor beta chains derived from one specimen sequenced in a study of cytomegalovirus exposure and HLA in healthy donors. Repertoires were generated with immunoSEQ multiplex PCR, while TCRdb's copy carries only in-frame clones and drops some. The table includes around 80,000 clones, approximately 96% detected once. The specimen sequenced was PBMCs. These receptors came from a woman in her late teens or twenties in good health and CMV-seronegative.

CDR3 in DNA: TGTGCCAGCAGCAAAGACGGGATCACCTACGAGCAGTACTTC. As protein: CASSKDGITYEQYF. The rearrangement joins TRBV21-1 to TRBJ2-7; the DNA was not compared with TRBD2, the D call given in the table. TRBV21-1 is a recognized pseudogene. The CDR3 has 14 amino acids.

The rearrangement links TRBV20-1 to TRBJ1-2; a possible D gene is TRBD1 (5 bases). The germline V gene encodes CDR1 DFQATT and CDR2 SNEGSKA (reference sequence). The CDR3 is 11 residues long. CDR3 coding DNA: TGCACCCCCGGGGACTTCTATGGCTACACCTTC. Amino acid sequence: CTPGDFYGYTF.

The chain recombines TRBV4-1 with TRBJ2-7, with D perhaps TRBD1 (6 bases). Trimming shortened V by 0 bases and J by 7 bases, and 16 bases separated the two germline ends. There are 15 residues in the CDR3. Germline V gene data show CDR1 as MGHRA and CDR2 as YSYEKL. The CDR3 is CASSQDRQVAREQYF. CDR3 sequence (DNA): TGCGCCAGCAGCCAAGATCGACAGGTGGCTAGGGAGCAGTACTTC.

The chain is built from TRBV4-1 and TRBJ2-2, with 7 bases lining up with TRBD1. The CDR3 is made up of 19 amino acids. V was clipped by 0 bases and J by 1 base; unmatched bases: 11. CDR1 and CDR2 (germline): MGHRA, YSYEKL. The CDR3 sequence is CASSQDSISRQGNTGELFF. The CDR3 DNA sequence: TGCGCCAGCAGCCAAGATTCCATCTCGCGACAGGGGAACACCGGGGAGCTGTTTTTT.

This chain joins TRBV27 and TRBJ2-7; D unclear. Per germline, CDR1 MNHEY and CDR2 SMNVEV (reference sequence). V shed 3 bases and J shed 2 bases, with 8 bases lying between them. CDR3 length: 13 amino acids. The CDR3 DNA reads TGTGCCAGCAGTTTCGGGTTTGCCTACGAGCAGTACTTC. Translation: CASSFGFAYEQYF.

The chain joins TRBV18 to TRBJ2-3; D may be TRBD1 (6 bases). V shed 4 bases and J shed 1 base, with 15 bases lying between them. CDR1 is KGHSH and CDR2 is LQKENI in the germline V gene. The CDR3 extends over 16 amino acids. The CDR3 nucleotides are TGTGCCAGCTCACGGGGGCGGGCCAGGGGCACAGATACGCAGTATTTT. Translating it yields CASSRGRARGTDTQYF.

The chain is built from TRBV5-4 and TRBJ2-5; a weak D match, TRBD1 (6 bases). Trimming pared 4 bases from V and 2 bases from J, leaving 12 bases between. The CDR3 has 14 amino acids. Germline V gene data show CDR1 as SGHNT and CDR2 as YYREEE (reference sequence). The CDR3 loop reads CASSLRDTQETQYF. The CDR3 DNA follows: TGTGCCAGCAGCCTCCGGGACACACAAGAGACCCAGTACTTC.

This clone was counted once. The rearrangement links TRBV27 to TRBJ2-7; TRBD2 matches at 9 bases. V lost 3 bases to trimming and J lost 3 bases; unmatched junction nucleotides: 3. Germline V gene lookup returns CDR1 MNHEY and CDR2 SMNVEV (reference sequence). This CDR3 is 14 amino acids long. The CDR3: CASSLSGRLYEQYF. DNA for the CDR3: TGTGCCAGCAGTTTGAGCGGGAGGCTCTACGAGCAGTACTTC.

The rearrangement joins TRBV7-9 to TRBJ2-5, with D unresolved. In germline, CDR1 is SEHNR, CDR2 FQNEAQ (reference sequence). CDR3 length: 13 residues. V lost 2 bases, J lost 5 bases, and 9 bases lay in between. The CDR3 region is CASSLNGFETQYF. The CDR3 nucleotides read TGTGCCAGCAGCTTAAATGGCTTCGAGACCCAGTACTTC.

The chain recombines TRBV29-1 with TRBJ1-1; D uncertain. Germline-derived CDR1 and CDR2 are SQVTM and ANQGSEA. V was clipped by 2 bases and J by 7 bases, with 11 bases between them. The CDR3 has 12 residues. CDR3 DNA sequence: TGCAGCGTTGAACGCGGTTTCAATGAAGCTTTCTTT. The encoded protein is CSVERGFNEAFF.

The chain uses TRBV6-1 and TRBJ2-1, with D maybe TRBD1 (6 bases). The CDR3 totals 16 residues. Germline CDR1 MNHNS, CDR2 SASEGT. V lost 4 bases, J lost 3 bases, and 16 bases lay in between. This chain's CDR3 is CASSGSHREYYNEQFF. The CDR3 DNA reads as TGTGCCAGCAGTGGGTCTCACAGGGAATACTACAATGAGCAGTTCTTC.

V and J are TRBV27 and TRBJ2-7; 7 bases align to TRBD1. Unmatched junction bases numbered 11, after V lost 6 bases and J lost 0 bases. Germline V lookup: CDR1 MNHEY, CDR2 SMNVEV (reference sequence). The CDR3 consists of 16 residues. The CDR3 loop is CASSWTGPTSSYEQYF. The DNA for the CDR3 is TGTGCCAGCAGCTGGACAGGTCCAACCTCCTCCTACGAGCAGTACTTC.

V is TRBV30 and J is TRBJ1-5, with D hard to call. CDR1 GTSNPN and CDR2 SVGIG come from the germline V gene (reference sequence). The CDR3 length is 13 residues. The V end lost 0 bases, the J end lost 1 base, and 4 bases lay between the germline ends. In nucleotides, the CDR3 is TGTGCCTGGAGTGTTGCGAGCAATCAGCCCCAGCATTTT. Translating it yields CAWSVASNQPQHF.

The CDR3 here is CAISERQETQYF. Written as DNA, the CDR3 is TGTGCCATCAGTGAGCGGCAAGAGACCCAGTACTTC. The chain uses TRBV10-3 and TRBJ2-5; D is unresolved. Trimming left V 2 bases short and J 2 bases short, with 3 bases between. The CDR3 has 12 residues. Germline V gene data show CDR1 as ENHRY and CDR2 as SYGVKD.

The V gene is TRBV7-9, the J gene TRBJ2-2, with D tentatively TRBD1 (5 bases). The CDR3 loop spans 14 amino acids. Germline CDR1 is SEHNR and CDR2 is FQNEAQ (reference sequence). Trimming removed 2 bases from V and 6 bases from J, with 10 bases in between. CDR3 in DNA: TGTGCCAGCAGCTTAACGGCAGGGCCCGGGGAGCTGTTTTTT. Translating gives CASSLTAGPGELFF. The whole variable domain, filled in from reference TRBV7-9 and TRBJ2-2, reads DTGVSQNPRHKITKRGQNVTFRCDPISEHNRLYWYRQTLGQGPEFLTYFQNEAQLEKSRLLSDRFSAERPKGSFSTLEIQRTEQGDSAMYLCASSLTAGPGELFFGEGSRLTVL.

The CDR3 sequence: CASRPTGDGNTIYF. The DNA of the CDR3 is TGTGCCAGCAGGCCGACAGGGGACGGAAACACCATATATTTT. The chain carries TRBV6-1 and TRBJ1-3; 8 bases are a match to TRBD1. Germline lookup yields CDR1 MNHNS and CDR2 SASEGT. This CDR3 has 14 amino acids. V lost 6 bases, J lost 4 bases, and 5 bases stayed unmatched.

The chain has TRBV29-1 and TRBJ1-1, with D perhaps matching TRBD1 (6 bases). Per germline, CDR1 SQVTM and CDR2 ANQGSEA. This CDR3 region has 10 residues. The V end was cut by 7 bases, the J end by 9 bases, with 12 bases between. The CDR3 nucleotides read TGCAGCGGCTCCCAGGGGCAAGCTTTCTTT. It is translated as CSGSQGQAFF.

This clone was observed once. The chain is built from TRBV9 and TRBJ1-4; a weak D match, TRBD1 (6 bases). Trimming took 3 bases from V and 4 from J, leaving 16 bases between them. The CDR3 is made up of 16 amino acids. Germline V gives CDR1 SGDLS, CDR2 YYNGEE. The CDR3 sequence is CASSALGGRGNEKLFF. As DNA, the CDR3 is TGTGCCAGCAGCGCCCTCGGGGGGCGGGGTAATGAAAAACTGTTTTTT.

CDR3 region: CASSLIARGEAFF. The CDR3 DNA follows: TGTGCCAGCAGTTTAATCGCCAGGGGCGAAGCTTTCTTT. The V call is TRBV28, the J call TRBJ1-1, with a tentative D call TRBD1 (6 bases). From germline, CDR1 is MDHEN and CDR2 SYDVKM. Trimming took off 2 bases at V and 8 bases at J, with 12 bases between the two ends. This CDR3 has 13 residues.